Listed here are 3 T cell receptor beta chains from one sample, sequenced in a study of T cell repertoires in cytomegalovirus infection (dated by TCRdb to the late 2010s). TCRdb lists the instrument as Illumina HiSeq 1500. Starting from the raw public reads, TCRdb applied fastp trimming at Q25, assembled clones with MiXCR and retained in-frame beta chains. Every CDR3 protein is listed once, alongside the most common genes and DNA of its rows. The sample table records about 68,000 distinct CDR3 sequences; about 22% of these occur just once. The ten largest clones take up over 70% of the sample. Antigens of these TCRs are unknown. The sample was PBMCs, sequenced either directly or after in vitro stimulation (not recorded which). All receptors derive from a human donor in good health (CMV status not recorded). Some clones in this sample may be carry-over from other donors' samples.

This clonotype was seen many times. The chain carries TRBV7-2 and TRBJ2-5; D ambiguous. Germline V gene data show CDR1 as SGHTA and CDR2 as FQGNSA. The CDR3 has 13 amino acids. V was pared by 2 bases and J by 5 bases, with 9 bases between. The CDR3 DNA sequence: TGTGCCAGCAGCTTATTATGGCGGGAGACCCAGTACTTC. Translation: CASSLLWRETQYF.

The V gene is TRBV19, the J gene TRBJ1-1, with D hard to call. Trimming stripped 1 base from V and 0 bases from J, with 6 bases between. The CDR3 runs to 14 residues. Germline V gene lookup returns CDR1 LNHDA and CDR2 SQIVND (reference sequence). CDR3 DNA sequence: TGTGCCAGTAGTATAGGGTTAGTGAACACTGAAGCTTTCTTT. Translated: CASSIGLVNTEAFF.

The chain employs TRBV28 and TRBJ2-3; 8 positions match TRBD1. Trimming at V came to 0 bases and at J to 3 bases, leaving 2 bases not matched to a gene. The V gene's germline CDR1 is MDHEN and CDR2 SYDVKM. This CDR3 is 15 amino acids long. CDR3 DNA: TGTGCCAGCAGTTTATGGGACAGGGAAACAGATACGCAGTATTTT. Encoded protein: CASSLWDRETDTQYF. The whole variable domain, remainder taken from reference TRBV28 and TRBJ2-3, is DVKVTQSSRYLVKRTGEKVFLECVQDMDHENMFWYRQDPGLGLRLIYFSYDVKMKEKGDIPEGYSVSREKKERFSLILESASTNQTSMYLCASSLWDRETDTQYFGPGTRLTVL.